Included here is one T cell receptor (beta chain) sequence, with context. Sequencing was performed with immunoSEQ multiplex PCR; in TCRdb, only in-frame clones are kept and a portion is missing. The sample lists tens of thousands of clones, about 86% occurring once. The data were obtained in a study of T cell responses to AZD1222 COVID-19 vaccine. Germline CDR1 reads SGHVS; CDR2 reads FQNEAQ. The CDR3 consists of 18 residues. The ends lost 0 bases at V and 1 base at J; junction bases unmatched: 4. This receptor was obtained from an adult in good health. This rearrangement joins TRBV7-8 to TRBJ2-6; the match to TRBD1 covers 9 bases. The material sequenced was peripheral blood, taken on day 0 of AZD1222 vaccination. As DNA, the CDR3 is TGTGCCAGCAGCTTAGCACAGGGGGCATCTTCTGGGGCCAACGTCCTGACTTTC. As protein: CASSLAQGASSGANVLTF.